Sequencing of this T cell receptor beta chain was carried out in a study of T cells in Graves' hyperthyroidism and ophthalmopathy. Study results and caveats: Progression to ophthalmopathy was predicted a median of approximately 6.4 months early.

This clonotype showed up just a few times. The antigen is undetermined. The V end lost 4 bases, the J end lost 0 bases, and 11 bases lay between the germline ends. Germline lookup yields CDR1 SGHRS and CDR2 YFSETQ. The CDR3 spans 15 residues. It was RNA transcripts that yielded the amplified TCR beta CDR3 regions. The primer set for the first-round RT-PCR of the TCR CDR3 was HTBI. TCRdb passed the multiplex PCR reads through MiXCR, listing each CDR3 protein once. The sample consists of more than 550,000 distinct CDR3 sequences, roughly 45% of them appearing once. The sequence derives from an adult man with Graves' disease, either hyperthyroidism or ophthalmopathy (not recorded which). The sequencing sample was made of peripheral blood or thyroid tissue (not recorded which). This chain links TRBV5-1 with TRBJ1-3; unclear D gene. In DNA form, the CDR3 reads TGCGCCAGCAGCATTTCCGGGGTCTCTGGAAACACCATATATTTT. Residues: CASSISGVSGNTIYF.